This TCR beta chain is from a study of cytomegalovirus exposure and HLA in healthy donors. Study results and caveats: A later look showed TCR association rates differing by HLA locus, highest for DRB1 and lowest for HLA-C. The dataset shows that most TCR sequences were rare, while some public TCRs occurred in many donors.

This CDR3 contains 15 residues. With 5 bases clipped from V and 5 bases from J, the junction kept 8 bases outside the gene matches. Per germline, CDR1 SQVTM and CDR2 ANQGSEA. Vbeta (60) and Jbeta (13) primers were used in the PCR. Clones were sequenced by immunoSEQ multiplex PCR, and TCRdb holds only the in-frame ones, with some missing. The sample holds 120,000 to 150,000 clones; 60% to 85% are singletons and the top ten take approximately 6.2%. The sample holds one count of this clone. Its antigen is not identified. The sequence was obtained from a middle-aged man in good health and CMV-seropositive. V gene TRBV29-1 combines with J gene TRBJ2-2; 10 nucleotides align to TRBD2. The sequenced material came from PBMCs. As DNA, the CDR3 is TGCAGCGTTCTGTTTCTAGCGGGAGTTACCGGGGAGCTGTTTTTT. This translates into CSVLFLAGVTGELFF.